The present T cell receptor beta chain was sequenced within a study of T cells in Graves' hyperthyroidism and ophthalmopathy. This clonotype was detected only a few times. The TCR beta CDR3 regions underwent amplification using RNA transcripts as the source. During a first-round RT-PCR of the TCR CDR3, the HTBI primer set was used. From the multiplex PCR reads, TCRdb called clonotypes with MiXCR, one entry per CDR3 protein. The repertoire consists of approximately 700,000 distinct CDR3 sequences, with approximately 16% occurring once and the leading ten covering 8.4%. CDR3 size: 13 residues. Germline V gene data show CDR1 as MNHNS and CDR2 as SASEGT. The trim removed 8 bases at V and 6 bases at J, leaving 7 bases unmatched.

This TCR derives from a man between 18 and 29 years old with Graves' hyperthyroidism. The sequencing input was blood. V gene TRBV6-1 combines with J gene TRBJ2-1, with TRBD1 matching 7 bases. The CDR3 sequence: CASRRQGSNEQFF. CDR3 coding DNA: TGTGCCAGCCGGAGACAGGGTAGCAATGAGCAGTTCTTC.